A single sample gave rise to the 18 T cell receptor beta chains below, sequenced in a study of blood T cell repertoires in COVID-19. Produced via immunoSEQ multiplex PCR; TCRdb's table is partial and in-frame only. The sample lists approximately 150,000 clones, roughly 90% occurring once. Input material: peripheral blood. These receptors all stem from a man aged 65-85 years with active COVID-19.

The chain uses TRBV6-1 and TRBJ1-5, with no clear D. Trimming cost V 2 bases and J 1 base, with 12 bases left between them. The CDR3 consists of 16 residues. The germline CDR1 and CDR2 sequences are MNHNS and SASEGT. The CDR3 DNA reads as TGTGCCAGCAGTGAATTAGGACTTATAAGCAATCAGCCCCAGCATTTT. The encoded protein is CASSELGLISNQPQHF.

The genes are TRBV5-5 and TRBJ2-7; TRBD1 is a possible D gene (6 bases). V was cut by 3 bases and J by 2 bases, with 15 bases left in between. This CDR3 comprises 15 residues. Germline CDR1 reads SGHKS; CDR2 reads YYEKEE (reference sequence). DNA for the CDR3: TGTGCCAGCAGCTCTCCGGACAGCCGTCCCTACGAGCAGTACTTC. This sequence encodes CASSSPDSRPYEQYF. The complete variable domain, with remaining parts taken from reference TRBV5-5 and TRBJ2-7, reads DAGVTQSPTHLIKTRGQQVTLRCSPISGHKSVSWYQQVLGQGPQFIFQYYEKEERGRGNFPDRFSARQFPNYSSELNVNALLLGDSALYLCASSSPDSRPYEQYFGPGTRLTVT.

The gene calls are TRBV28 and TRBJ2-7; 7 bases agree with TRBD1. The V segment lost 6 bases and the J segment 3 bases; nucleotides outside the gene matches: 11. Germline V lookup: CDR1 MDHEN, CDR2 SYDVKM. The length of the CDR3 is 15 residues. CDR3 in DNA: TGTGCCAGCAGATCTGACAGGGAAGTCGTCTACGAGCAGTACTTC. Translation: CASRSDREVVYEQYF.

The V gene is TRBV11-2, the J gene TRBJ1-6, with D tentatively TRBD1 (6 bases). V was shortened by 3 bases and J by 7 bases, with 10 bases between the two germline ends. The CDR3 sequence is 14 residues long. Germline V lookup: CDR1 SGHAT, CDR2 FQNNGV. The CDR3 is CASSFRGKNSPLHF. CDR3 nucleotides: TGTGCCAGCAGCTTCAGGGGTAAGAATTCACCCCTCCACTTT.

The chain links TRBV6-5 to TRBJ1-6; possibly TRBD1 for D (6 bases). The ends were cut back, 4 bases at V and 4 bases at J, with 11 bases in the middle. CDR3 length equals 15 residues. From germline, CDR1 is MNHEY and CDR2 SVGAGI. CDR3 coding DNA: TGTGCCAGCAGTTCCCAGCAGGGGTATAATTCACCCCTCCACTTT. Encoded protein: CASSSQQGYNSPLHF.

Only one count was recorded for this clone. The chain joins TRBV5-4 to TRBJ2-1, with D perhaps TRBD1 (7 bases). V lost 4 bases to trimming and J lost 6 bases, with 23 bases between them. This CDR3 spans 17 amino acids. Looked up from germline, CDR1 is SGHNT and CDR2 is YYREEE (reference sequence). The CDR3 DNA is TGTGCCAGCAGCCCCCGCGGGGTAGGGGGCTCTTTCAATGAGCAGTTCTTC. Translating it yields CASSPRGVGGSFNEQFF. Full variable domain (outside the CDR3, taken from reference TRBV5-4 and TRBJ2-1): ETGVTQSPTHLIKTRGQQVTLRCSSQSGHNTVSWYQQALGQGPQFIFQYYREEENGRGNFPPRFSGLQFPNYSSELNVNALELDDSALYLCASSPRGVGGSFNEQFFGPGTRLTVL.

V and J are TRBV5-1 and TRBJ2-2, with D maybe TRBD2 (5 bases). The CDR3 loop spans 13 amino acids. Per germline, CDR1 SGHRS and CDR2 YFSETQ. Trimming removed 7 bases from V and 1 base from J, with 8 bases in between. The CDR3 region is CASSEGNTGELFF. DNA for the CDR3: TGCGCCAGCTCTGAGGGGAACACCGGGGAGCTGTTTTTT.

This clone was counted only a few times. The rearrangement links TRBV6-6 to TRBJ2-7, with D possibly matching TRBD1 (6 bases). V was cut by 6 bases and J by 6 bases, with 18 bases left in between. The CDR3 is made up of 14 amino acids. CDR1 MNHNY and CDR2 SVGAGI come from the germline V gene (reference sequence). This CDR3 is CASRPTDRIGEQYF. CDR3 coding DNA: TGTGCCAGCAGGCCTACAGACAGGATCGGCGAGCAGTACTTC.

This clone was found a few times. The V call is TRBV24-1, the J call TRBJ1-5, with a possible D match to TRBD1 (5 bases). Germline V gives CDR1 KGHDR, CDR2 SFDVKD. Trimming pared 5 bases from V and 3 bases from J, leaving 10 bases between. This CDR3 has 14 residues. The CDR3 region has the DNA TGTGCCACCAGTGCAGGGAACCTCAATCAGCCCCAGCATTTT. It specifies CATSAGNLNQPQHF.

Here the CDR3 reads CASSQIQATGELFF. CDR3 coding DNA: TGTGCCAGCAGCCAGATACAGGCTACCGGGGAGCTGTTTTTT. The chain combines TRBV3-1 (or the pseudogene TRBV3-2) with TRBJ2-2, with D possibly TRBD1 on 5 matching bases. Germline CDR1 reads LGHDT; CDR2 reads YNNKEL (reference sequence). V was shortened by 3 bases and J by 5 bases, with 10 bases between the two germline ends. The CDR3 covers 14 residues.

This clone was recorded only once. The J gene is TRBJ1-1, the V gene TRBV2; D might be TRBD1 (5 bases). V lost 6 bases to trimming and J lost 1 base, with 15 bases between them. The germline CDR1 and CDR2 sequences are SNHLY and FYNNEI. There are 15 residues in the CDR3. CDR3: CASRAWGVGNTEAFF. In DNA form, the CDR3 reads TGTGCCAGCAGAGCGTGGGGGGTAGGGAACACTGAAGCTTTCTTT.

The chain combines TRBV11-2 with TRBJ2-5, with 9 bases identical to TRBD2. CDR3 length equals 16 residues. In germline, CDR1 is SGHAT, CDR2 FQNNGV. V was clipped by 2 bases and J by 5 bases; unmatched bases: 9. CDR3: CASSLLSSGRSETQYF. The DNA for the CDR3 is TGTGCCAGCAGCTTATTGAGTAGCGGGAGATCGGAGACCCAGTACTTC.

The chain joins TRBV28 to TRBJ2-5, with 10 bases aligning to TRBD2. Germline lookup yields CDR1 MDHEN and CDR2 SYDVKM. The length of the CDR3 is 18 residues. V gave up 5 bases and J gave up 3 bases; unmatched junction bases: 15. The CDR3 nucleotides read TGTGCCAGCAGTGCCCTGGGGCTAGCGGGAGAGGTAGAAGAGACCCAGTACTTC. Protein product: CASSALGLAGEVEETQYF. Full variable domain (remainder filled in from reference TRBV28 and TRBJ2-5): DVKVTQSSRYLVKRTGEKVFLECVQDMDHENMFWYRQDPGLGLRLIYFSYDVKMKEKGDIPEGYSVSREKKERFSLILESASTNQTSMYLCASSALGLAGEVEETQYFGPGTRLLVL.

This rearrangement joins TRBV15 to TRBJ1-1; 11 nucleotides align to TRBD1. Germline loops: CDR1 LNHNV, CDR2 YYDKDF (reference sequence). This CDR3 is built from 16 residues. V was clipped by 1 base and J by 5 bases; unmatched bases: 6. The CDR3 bases are TGTGCCACCAGCAGAGGGACAGGGGGCGTTCGGACTGAAGCTTTCTTT. Its protein product is CATSRGTGGVRTEAFF. The entire variable domain, with the rest obtained from reference TRBV15 and TRBJ1-1, is as follows: DAMVIQNPRYQVTQFGKPVTLSCSQTLNHNVMYWYQQKSSQAPKLLFHYYDKDFNNEADTPDNFQSRRPNTSFCFLDIRSPGLGDTAMYLCATSRGTGGVRTEAFFGQGTRLTVV.

The chain's CDR3 is CATSDPGGSNGYTF. CDR3 DNA: TGTGCCACCAGTGATCCCGGGGGGTCCAATGGCTACACCTTC. The chain is built from TRBV24-1 and TRBJ1-2; the D gene is possibly TRBD1 (5 bases). From germline, CDR1 is KGHDR and CDR2 SFDVKD. Trimming left V 3 bases short and J 6 bases short, with 13 bases between. This CDR3 contains 14 residues.

The chain combines TRBV4-3 with TRBJ2-1; 8 bases align to TRBD2. The trim removed 1 base at V and 10 bases at J, leaving 12 bases unmatched. This CDR3 region has 16 residues. The germline V gene encodes CDR1 LGHNA and CDR2 YSLEER. CDR3 sequence: CASSQGVASGSKEQFF. CDR3 DNA: TGCGCCAGCAGCCAAGGGGTGGCTAGCGGGTCAAAAGAGCAGTTCTTC.

V and J are TRBV6-5 and TRBJ1-1, with D possibly being TRBD1 (5 bases). The CDR3 sequence is 15 residues long. V was clipped by 6 bases and J by 0 bases, with 14 bases between them. Germline V gene sequence: CDR1 MNHEY, CDR2 SVGAGI. The CDR3 region has the DNA TGTGCCAGCAGCTATTCCGGGGGAATGAACACTGAAGCTTTCTTT. It encodes CASSYSGGMNTEAFF.

A single count supports this clone. The rearrangement uses TRBV19 and TRBJ2-3; TRBD2 is a possible D gene (6 bases). Germline V gives CDR1 LNHDA, CDR2 SQIVND (reference sequence). There are 14 residues in the CDR3. Trimming removed 6 bases at V and 1 base at J, with 11 bases between. CDR3 DNA: TGTGCCAGTAGGAGGCGGGACGGCACAGATACGCAGTATTTT. This codes for CASRRRDGTDTQYF.